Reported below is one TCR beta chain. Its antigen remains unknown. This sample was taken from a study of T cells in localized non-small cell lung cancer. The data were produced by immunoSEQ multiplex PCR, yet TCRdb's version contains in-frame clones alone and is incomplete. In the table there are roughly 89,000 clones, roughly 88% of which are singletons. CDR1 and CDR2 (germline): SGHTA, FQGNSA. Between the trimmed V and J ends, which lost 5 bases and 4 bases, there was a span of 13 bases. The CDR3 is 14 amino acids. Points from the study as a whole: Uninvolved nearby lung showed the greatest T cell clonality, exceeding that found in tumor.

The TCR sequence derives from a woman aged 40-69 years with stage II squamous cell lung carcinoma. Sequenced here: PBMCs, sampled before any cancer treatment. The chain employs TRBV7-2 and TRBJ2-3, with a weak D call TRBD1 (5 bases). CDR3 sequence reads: CASSQGRGADTQYF. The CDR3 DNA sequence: TGTGCCAGCAGCCAAGGAAGGGGTGCAGATACGCAGTATTTT.